The 27 T cell receptor beta chains listed next were all sequenced from one sample in a study of blood T cells in healthy people across ages. For the second PCR, which ran for roughly 7 to 11 cycles, a sample-barcoded 5' primer and a J-beta primer mix were used. From the 5' RACE reads, TCRdb called clonotypes with MiXCR, one entry per CDR3 protein. Among hundreds of thousands of distinct CDR3 sequences, about 56% were seen once, and the ten largest hold around 24%. Sequencing was done on a sample of blood. The receptors come from a man in his forties or fifties in good health.

V usage is TRBV24-1 and J usage is TRBJ2-1; D is perhaps TRBD2 (6 bases). Trimming took 4 bases from V and 8 from J, leaving 14 bases between them. The CDR3 contains 14 residues. Germline-derived CDR1 and CDR2 are KGHDR and SFDVKD. CDR3 in DNA: TGTGCCACCAGTGAAGGCGGGATTACGGATGAGCAGTTCTTC. Encoded protein: CATSEGGITDEQFF.

This clonotype has more than one count but fewer than ten. DNA for the CDR3: TGTGCCAGCAGTTCCTTTAGCGGGGGGGAGTACAATGAGCAGTTCTTC. Protein sequence: CASSSFSGGEYNEQFF. The rearrangement joins TRBV28 to TRBJ2-1; TRBD2 agrees at 11 bases. The V and J ends lost 4 bases and 4 bases, in that order; junction bases with no gene match: 6. In germline, CDR1 is MDHEN, CDR2 SYDVKM. The length of the CDR3 is 16 residues.

V is TRBV6-1 and J is TRBJ1-2; D unresolved. CDR3 length: 13 amino acids. Trimming left V 11 bases short and J 0 bases short, with 13 bases between. Germline CDR1 MNHNS, CDR2 SASEGT. DNA of the CDR3: TGTGCCGCAAATAGCCCGGCTAACTATGGCTACACCTTC. Its protein is CAANSPANYGYTF.

V gene TRBV12-3 or TRBV12-4 combines with J gene TRBJ2-1; D not resolved. The DNA matches TRBJ2-7 better at its end, which makes the J call doubtful. The CDR3 has 16 amino acids. In nucleotides, the CDR3 is TGTGCCAGCAGTTTCGGTGCGCTAGTACCTAACAATGAGCAGTACTTC. Protein sequence: CASSFGALVPNNEQYF.

The chain recombines TRBV5-1 with TRBJ2-5; a possible D gene is TRBD2 (6 bases). CDR3 length: 14 amino acids. Per germline, CDR1 SGHRS and CDR2 YFSETQ. V gave up 2 bases and J gave up 2 bases, with 10 bases separating them. This chain's CDR3 is CASSFRDSQETQYF. The CDR3 DNA is TGCGCCAGCAGCTTCCGGGACTCGCAAGAGACCCAGTACTTC.

The V call is TRBV11-1, the J call TRBJ2-6; D uncertain. V was shortened by 7 bases and J by 3 bases, with 13 bases between the two germline ends. This CDR3 contains 15 residues. Germline loops: CDR1 SGHAT, CDR2 FQDESV (reference sequence). For the CDR3, the DNA is TGTGCCAGCAACCCTGTTCCTGGTGGGGCCAACGTCCTGACTTTC. Translating gives CASNPVPGGANVLTF.

The chain couples TRBV12-3 or TRBV12-4 to TRBJ2-1, with TRBD2 matching over 11 bases. Losses at the gene ends were 6 bases for V and 10 bases for J; bases not matched to a gene: 11. The length of the CDR3 is 15 residues. The CDR3 spells CASSPGTSGAYEQFF. CDR3 coding DNA: TGTGCCAGCAGCCCCGGGACTAGCGGAGCCTACGAGCAGTTCTTC.

The V and J genes are TRBV11-3 and TRBJ1-1; D uncertain. CDR1 and CDR2 from the germline V gene are SGHNT and YENEEA. This CDR3 contains 14 residues. Trimming removed 5 bases at V and 1 base at J, with 11 bases between. The CDR3 region is CASSVPGGNTEAFF. In DNA, the CDR3 is TGTGCCAGCAGCGTCCCGGGTGGGAACACTGAAGCTTTCTTT. The full variable domain, with the rest looked up from reference TRBV11-3 and TRBJ1-1, is EAGVVQSPRYKIIEKKQPVAFWCNPISGHNTLYWYLQNLGQGPELLIRYENEEAVDDSQLPKDRFSAERLKGVDSTLKIQPAELGDSAVYLCASSVPGGNTEAFFGQGTRLTVV.

Note on this clonotype: Given the absence of the conserved phenylalanine or tryptophan at the CDR3 end, a read error is likely. J is TRBJ2-7 and V is TRBV29-1, with D possibly matching TRBD2 (5 bases). The CDR3 covers 12 residues. Germline loops: CDR1 SQVTM, CDR2 ANQGSEA. V lost 4 bases and J lost 1, with 8 bases in between. As DNA, the CDR3 is TGCAGCGTTGTTCGGGGTTCCTACGAGCAGTACTTG. Translation gives CSVVRGSYEQYL.

V and J are TRBV29-1 and TRBJ1-2; TRBD1 is a possible D gene (6 bases). Germline CDR1 and CDR2: SQVTM and ANQGSEA. V lost 7 bases, J lost 7 bases, and 25 bases lay in between. This CDR3 has 15 residues. The CDR3 spells CSADVTGSPVGGYTF. CDR3 nucleotides: TGCAGCGCCGATGTGACAGGATCCCCGGTCGGTGGCTACACCTTC. Variable domain in full (rest from reference TRBV29-1 and TRBJ1-2): SAVISQKPSRDICQRGTSLTIQCQVDSQVTMMFWYRQQPGQSLTLIATANQGSEATYESGFVIDKFPISRPNLTFSTLTVSNMSPEDSSIYLCSADVTGSPVGGYTFGSGTRLTVV.

This chain uses TRBV29-1 with TRBJ2-1, with D tentatively TRBD1 (6 bases). Looked up from germline, CDR1 is SQVTM and CDR2 is ANQGSEA. The CDR3 is 15 residues long. The V and J ends lost 5 bases and 1 base respectively, with 15 bases between them. The CDR3 sequence: CSVPPQDRSYNEQFF. The CDR3 DNA reads as TGCAGCGTTCCACCACAAGACAGGTCCTACAATGAGCAGTTCTTC.

This clonotype was observed a handful of times. The chain recombines TRBV20-1 with TRBJ1-2; 9 bases agree with TRBD1. The trim removed 0 bases at V and 0 bases at J, leaving 5 bases unmatched. Germline V lookup: CDR1 DFQATT, CDR2 SNEGSKA (reference sequence). This CDR3 is 16 amino acids long. The CDR3, as DNA: TGCAGTGCTAGAGAGAGACAGGGGGGTACTAACTATGGCTACACCTTC. Its translation is CSARERQGGTNYGYTF.

The chain is built from TRBV7-3 and TRBJ2-5; D not certain. The germline gives CDR1 SGHTA, CDR2 FQGTGA. The CDR3 runs to 15 residues. Trimming took off 5 bases at V and 2 bases at J, with 15 bases between the two ends. CDR3 DNA sequence: TGTGCCAGCAGCCGCGCGGCAGGTCCTCAAGAGACCCAGTACTTC. It translates to CASSRAAGPQETQYF.

The chain is built from TRBV24-1 and TRBJ2-3; TRBD2 aligns across 9 bases. The germline V gene has CDR1 KGHDR and CDR2 SFDVKD. Losses at the gene ends were 5 bases for V and 4 bases for J; bases not matched to a gene: 3. This CDR3 is 14 amino acids long. CDR3 amino acids: CATSVGGRADTQYF. CDR3 coding DNA: TGTGCCACCAGTGTAGGCGGGAGGGCAGATACGCAGTATTTT.

The rearrangement uses TRBV7-9 and TRBJ2-3, with TRBD1 matching over 9 bases. The CDR3 is 17 amino acids. Germline V lookup: CDR1 SEHNR, CDR2 FQNEAQ (reference sequence). V trimming: 3 bases; J trimming: 4 bases; junction bases outside the gene matches: 11. The chain's CDR3 is CASSFGTGNVRSDTQYF. DNA for the CDR3: TGTGCCAGCAGCTTCGGGACAGGGAATGTAAGGTCAGATACGCAGTATTTT.

This clonotype appeared a few times. This CDR3 reads CASTRGGYTEAFF. CDR3 DNA sequence: TGTGCCAGCACTCGGGGGGGGTACACTGAAGCTTTCTTT. The chain joins TRBV25-1 to TRBJ1-1; TRBD1 might be the D (5 bases). Germline CDR1 and CDR2: MGHDK and SYGVNS. V lost 7 bases, J lost 3 bases, and 12 bases lay in between. The CDR3 covers 13 residues.

This clonotype has only a few counts. The V call is TRBV19, the J call TRBJ1-2; D gene unclear. Looked up from germline, CDR1 is LNHDA and CDR2 is SQIVND (reference sequence). V was clipped by 10 bases and J by 6 bases, with 15 bases between them. CDR3 size: 12 residues. In DNA, the CDR3 is TGTGCCACGCGGACCGTTGAGGATGGCTACACCTTC. Amino acids: CATRTVEDGYTF. Supplemented by reference TRBV19 and TRBJ1-2, the full variable domain reads DGGITQSPKYLFRKEGQNVTLSCEQNLNHDAMYWYRQDPGQGLRLIYYSQIVNDFQKGDIAEGYSVSREKKESFPLTVTSAQKNPTAFYLCATRTVEDGYTFGSGTRLTVV.

This chain uses TRBV20-1 with TRBJ1-2; 8 nucleotides match TRBD1. V lost 4 bases to trimming and J lost 9 bases; unmatched junction nucleotides: 10. This CDR3 is 13 amino acids long. CDR1 is DFQATT, CDR2 SNEGSKA, per germline (reference sequence). In nucleotides, the CDR3 is TGCAGTGCTAAGGACAGGGTGAACAATCGCTACACCTTC. It encodes CSAKDRVNNRYTF.

The chain is built from TRBV7-2 and TRBJ2-7; weak D call: TRBD2 (5 bases). The J call may not be correct, given that the DNA end is closer to TRBJ2-5. Per the germline V gene, CDR1 is SGHTA and CDR2 is FQGNSA. This CDR3 spans 13 amino acids. CDR3 bases: TGTGCCAGCAGCTCTCCTGCAAGCGGGACCCAGTACTTC. The encoded protein is CASSSPASGTQYF.

This clonotype was seen at least ten times. The CDR3 spells CSVGVVETQYF. In DNA, the CDR3 is TGCAGCGTTGGAGTGGTGGAGACCCAGTACTTC. V gene TRBV29-1 combines with J gene TRBJ2-5; no reliable D call. The ends were cut back, 4 bases at V and 5 bases at J, with 8 bases in the middle. The CDR3 runs 11 residues. Germline lookup yields CDR1 SQVTM and CDR2 ANQGSEA.

This chain joins TRBV6-5 and TRBJ2-1; D might be TRBD2 (5 bases). Germline V gene lookup returns CDR1 MNHEY and CDR2 SVGAGI. V was clipped by 2 bases and J by 2 bases, with 10 bases between them. The CDR3 contains 15 residues. CDR3: CASSYGRVTYNEQFF. In DNA form, the CDR3 reads TGTGCCAGCAGTTACGGGCGGGTGACCTACAATGAGCAGTTCTTC.

The CDR3 sequence: CVILQGRGTGELFF. CDR3 nucleotide sequence: TGCGTTATCCTCCAGGGCAGGGGTACCGGGGAGCTGTTTTTT. This chain connects TRBV29-1 to TRBJ2-2; D may be TRBD1 (6 bases). The CDR3 is 14 amino acids. Germline V gives CDR1 SQVTM, CDR2 ANQGSEA.

As for this clonotype: A read error may be the cause here, since a much bigger clone is one base away. V gene TRBV20-1 combines with J gene TRBJ2-5; D call uncertain. The end of the DNA aligns better with TRBJ2-7, so the J call may be wrong. The germline gives CDR1 DFQATT, CDR2 SNEGSKA (reference sequence). There are 11 residues in the CDR3. CDR3 coding DNA: TGCAGTGCTAGAGGTTACTACGAGCAGTACTTC. It encodes CSARGYYEQYF.

The chain uses TRBV28 and TRBJ1-4; 9 positions agree with TRBD1. CDR3 length: 16 residues. CDR1 MDHEN and CDR2 SYDVKM come from the germline V gene. Unmatched junction bases numbered 4, after V lost 2 bases and J lost 3 bases. The CDR3 region has the DNA TGTGCCAGCAGTTTAGGCCGGACAGGGGCTAATGAAAAACTGTTTTTT. Its translation is CASSLGRTGANEKLFF.

Concerning this clonotype: Germline is not matched at one junction end, which may reflect a read error. V and J are TRBV5-5 and TRBJ1-1; D unresolved. The CDR3 is 16 residues long. Per the germline V gene, CDR1 is SGHKS and CDR2 is YYEKEE (reference sequence). The CDR3 coding sequence is TGTGCCGGCAGCTCCACCTTCGGACGGCTGAACACTGAAGCTTTCTTT. Translating gives CAGSSTFGRLNTEAFF.

The genes are TRBV7-9 and TRBJ1-1; D unresolved. The CDR3 sequence is 15 residues long. V dropped 4 bases and J dropped 2 bases, with 14 bases sitting between them. From germline, CDR1 is SEHNR and CDR2 FQNEAQ (reference sequence). The CDR3 sequence is CASSSGNGINTEAFF. The CDR3 DNA sequence: TGTGCCAGCAGCTCCGGTAACGGGATTAACACTGAAGCTTTCTTT.

This clonotype was recorded a few times. CDR3 sequence (DNA): TGTGCCAGCAGCCACAGGGGGCGACAAGCATACAATGAGCAGTTCTTC. Its protein product is CASSHRGRQAYNEQFF. V gene TRBV12-3 or TRBV12-4 combines with J gene TRBJ2-1; 9 nucleotides match TRBD1. The CDR3 sequence is 16 residues long. V was clipped by 6 bases and J by 4 bases; unmatched bases: 10.